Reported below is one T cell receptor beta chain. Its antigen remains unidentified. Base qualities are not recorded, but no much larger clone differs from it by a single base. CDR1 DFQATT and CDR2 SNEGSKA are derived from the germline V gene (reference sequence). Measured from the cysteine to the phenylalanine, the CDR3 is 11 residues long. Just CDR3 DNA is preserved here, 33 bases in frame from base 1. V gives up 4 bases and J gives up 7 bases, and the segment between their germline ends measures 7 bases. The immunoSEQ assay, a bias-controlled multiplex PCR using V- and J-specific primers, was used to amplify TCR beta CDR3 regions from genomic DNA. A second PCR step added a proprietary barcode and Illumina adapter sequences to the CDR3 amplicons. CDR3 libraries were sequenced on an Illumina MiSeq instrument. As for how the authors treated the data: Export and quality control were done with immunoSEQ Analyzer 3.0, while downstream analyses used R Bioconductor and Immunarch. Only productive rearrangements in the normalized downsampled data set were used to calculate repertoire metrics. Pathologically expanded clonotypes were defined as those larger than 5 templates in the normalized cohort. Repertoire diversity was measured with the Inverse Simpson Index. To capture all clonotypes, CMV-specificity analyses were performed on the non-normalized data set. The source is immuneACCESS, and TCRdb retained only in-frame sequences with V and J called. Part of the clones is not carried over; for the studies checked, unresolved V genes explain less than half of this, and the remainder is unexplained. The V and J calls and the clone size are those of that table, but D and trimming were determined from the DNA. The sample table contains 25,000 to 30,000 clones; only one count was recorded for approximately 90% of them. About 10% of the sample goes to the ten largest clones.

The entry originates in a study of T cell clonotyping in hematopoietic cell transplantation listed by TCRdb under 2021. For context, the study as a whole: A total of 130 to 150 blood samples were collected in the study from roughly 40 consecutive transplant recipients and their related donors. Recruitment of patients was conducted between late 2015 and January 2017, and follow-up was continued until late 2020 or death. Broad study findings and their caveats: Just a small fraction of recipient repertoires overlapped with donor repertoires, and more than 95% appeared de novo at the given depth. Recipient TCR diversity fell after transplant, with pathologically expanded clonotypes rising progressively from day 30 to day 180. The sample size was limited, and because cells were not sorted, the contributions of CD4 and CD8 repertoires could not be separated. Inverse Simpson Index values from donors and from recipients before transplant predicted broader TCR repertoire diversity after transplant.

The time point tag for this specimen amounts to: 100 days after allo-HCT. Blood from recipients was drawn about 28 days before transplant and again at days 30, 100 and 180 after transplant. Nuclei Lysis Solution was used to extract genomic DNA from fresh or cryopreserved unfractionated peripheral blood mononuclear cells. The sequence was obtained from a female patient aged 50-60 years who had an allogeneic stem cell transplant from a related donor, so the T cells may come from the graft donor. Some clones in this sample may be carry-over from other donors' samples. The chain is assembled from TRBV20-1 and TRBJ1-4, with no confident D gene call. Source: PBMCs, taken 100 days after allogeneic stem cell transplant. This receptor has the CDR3 CSATPSEKLFF. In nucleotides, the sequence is TGCAGTGCTACCCCGAGTGAAAAACTGTTTTTT.